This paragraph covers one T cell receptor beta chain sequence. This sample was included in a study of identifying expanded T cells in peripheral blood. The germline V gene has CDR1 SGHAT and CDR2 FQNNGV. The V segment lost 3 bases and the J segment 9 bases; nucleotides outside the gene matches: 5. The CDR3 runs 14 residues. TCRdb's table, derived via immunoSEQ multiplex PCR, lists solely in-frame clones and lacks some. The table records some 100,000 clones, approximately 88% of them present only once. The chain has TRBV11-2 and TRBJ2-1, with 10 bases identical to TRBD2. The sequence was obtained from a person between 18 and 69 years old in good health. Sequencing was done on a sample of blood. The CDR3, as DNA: TGTGCCAGCAGCTTTAGCGGGGGGTTCTCTGAGCAGTTCTTC. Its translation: CASSFSGGFSEQFF.